The clone carrying this TCR beta chain was seen a handful of times. The entry originates in a study of blood T cell repertoires in COVID-19. Study in general: Donors in the United States, Italy and Spain gave samples during acute or convalescent COVID-19.

How the authors handled the data: The assay estimated nucleated cells by amplifying reference gene primers. Clones were read by immunoSEQ multiplex PCR, and TCRdb kept only the in-frame ones, dropping some. Clonal size and the V and J genes are those of that table, whereas D and trimming came from the DNA. Here the sample spans fewer than 110,000 clones, nearly 85% being singletons. The CDR3 runs to 14 residues. Germline-derived CDR1 and CDR2 are SGHNT and YYREEE (reference sequence). After removal of 2 bases from V and 3 bases from J, the junction contained 2 bases not matched to a gene. The sequenced material came from peripheral blood. This clonotype was sampled from a human donor in a cohort sampled during active or convalescent COVID-19. This rearrangement joins TRBV5-4 to TRBJ1-5, with 7 bases aligning to TRBD1. CDR3 nucleotides: TGTGCCAGCAGCTTAGGGGGCTTCAATCAGCCCCAGCATTTT. Its translation is CASSLGGFNQPQHF.